This entry features one T cell receptor (beta chain) sequence. As yet, its antigen is unknown. Second-dose schedules of about 4 or about 12 weeks were combined. These data belong to a study of T cell responses to AZD1222 COVID-19 vaccine. Whole-study findings and limits: Increases in Spike-specific TCR breadth and depth were seen after two AZD1222 doses. All repertoire sampling was performed exclusively after the peak T cell response. Reportedly, nearly half of unique spike TCRs recognized epitopes outside B.1.351/B.1.1.7 mutations.

The protocol was immunoSEQ multiplex PCR, while the TCRdb copy is restricted to in-frame clones and leaves out a portion. The data show nearly 200,000 clones, with approximately 93% seen just once and about 1% held by the top ten. The TCR originated in an adult who received the AZD1222 COVID-19 vaccine. This specimen consisted of peripheral blood, obtained 28 days after the second AZD1222 dose.

The CDR3 region has the DNA TGCGCCAGCAGCCAAGAGGGACTGAATTCACCCCTCCACTTT. This sequence encodes CASSQEGLNSPLHF. This chain joins TRBV4-3 and TRBJ1-6, with TRBD1 as a possible D gene (5 bases). The V end was cut by 0 bases, the J end by 7 bases, with 7 bases between. CDR1 LGHNA and CDR2 YSLEER come from the germline V gene. This CDR3 comprises 14 residues.